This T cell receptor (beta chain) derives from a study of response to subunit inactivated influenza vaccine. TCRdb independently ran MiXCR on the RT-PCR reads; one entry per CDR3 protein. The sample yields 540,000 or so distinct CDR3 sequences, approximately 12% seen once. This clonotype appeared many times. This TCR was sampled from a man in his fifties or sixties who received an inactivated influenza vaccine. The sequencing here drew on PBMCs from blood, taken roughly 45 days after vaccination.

CDR3 DNA sequence: TGTGCCAGCAGTTTTTGGCTAGCAAACACCGGGGAGCTGTTTTTT. This encodes CASSFWLANTGELFF. This chain links TRBV12-3 or TRBV12-4 with TRBJ2-2; possibly TRBD2 for D (5 bases). Trimming shortened V by 3 bases and J by 2 bases, and 10 bases separated the two germline ends. This CDR3 is 15 amino acids long.